A single sample gave rise to the 4 T cell receptor beta chains below, sequenced in a study of T cell responses to AZD1222 COVID-19 vaccine. Data came from immunoSEQ multiplex PCR; TCRdb stores just in-frame clones and leaves some out. The sample includes about 140,000 clones, 75% to 90% of them seen just once. Sequenced here: peripheral blood, sampled on day 0 of AZD1222 vaccination. Receptors were obtained from an adult in good health.

The chain's CDR3 is CASRNRGKVEQYF. The DNA of the CDR3 is TGCGCCAGCAGGAACAGGGGTAAAGTCGAGCAGTACTTC. The chain joins TRBV10-2 to TRBJ2-7; 7 nucleotides align to TRBD1. V shed 6 bases, J shed 6 bases, and the junction held 8 bases outside the gene matches. CDR1 is WSHSY, CDR2 SAAADI, per germline. This CDR3 spans 13 amino acids.

The genes are TRBV16 and TRBJ2-5, with TRBD1 matching over 9 bases. From germline, CDR1 is KGHSY and CDR2 FQNENV. The CDR3 runs 17 residues. Trimming took 3 bases from V and 5 from J; bases not matched to a gene: 13. CDR3 region: CASSHPAYGQGRETQYF. The CDR3 DNA reads TGTGCCAGCAGCCATCCTGCTTACGGACAGGGGAGGGAGACCCAGTACTTC.

The chain has TRBV2 and TRBJ1-3, with TRBD1 as a possible D gene (6 bases). Germline CDR1 and CDR2: SNHLY and FYNNEI. Trimming cost V 8 bases and J 0 bases, with 17 bases left between them. The CDR3 length is 16 residues. The CDR3 DNA is TGTGCCAGCCGACCCGTCGGGGGCAGCTCTGGAAACACCATATATTTT. This translates into CASRPVGGSSGNTIYF.

The chain recombines TRBV3-1 (or the pseudogene TRBV3-2) with TRBJ2-2; 7 nucleotides align to TRBD1. Per the germline V gene, CDR1 is LGHDT and CDR2 is YNNKEL (reference sequence). CDR3 length equals 17 residues. With V trimmed by 5 bases and J by 5 bases, 14 bases remained unmatched. The CDR3 is CASSGQAPIGLTGELFF. The CDR3 DNA sequence: TGTGCCAGCAGCGGACAGGCTCCCATAGGCTTGACCGGGGAGCTGTTTTTT.